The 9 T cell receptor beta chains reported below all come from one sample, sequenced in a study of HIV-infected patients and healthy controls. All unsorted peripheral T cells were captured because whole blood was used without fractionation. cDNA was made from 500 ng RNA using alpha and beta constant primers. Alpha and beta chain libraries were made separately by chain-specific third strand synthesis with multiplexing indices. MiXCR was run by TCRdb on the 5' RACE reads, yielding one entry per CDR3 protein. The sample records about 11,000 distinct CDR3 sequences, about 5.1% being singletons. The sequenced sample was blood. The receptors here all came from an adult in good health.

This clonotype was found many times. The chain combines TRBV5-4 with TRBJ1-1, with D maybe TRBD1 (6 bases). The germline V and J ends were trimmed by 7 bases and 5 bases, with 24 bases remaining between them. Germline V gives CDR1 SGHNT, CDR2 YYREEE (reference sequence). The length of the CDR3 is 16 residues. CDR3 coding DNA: TGTGCCAGCCTAACCTCTAGGGGGAACGGACGTACTGAAGCTTTCTTT. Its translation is CASLTSRGNGRTEAFF.

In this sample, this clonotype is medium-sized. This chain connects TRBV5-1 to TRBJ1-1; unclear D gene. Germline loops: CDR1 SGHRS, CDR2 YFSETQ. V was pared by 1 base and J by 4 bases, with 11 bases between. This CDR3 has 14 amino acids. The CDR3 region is CASSLLPRGTEAFF. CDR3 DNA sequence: TGCGCCAGCAGCTTGCTACCCCGGGGCACTGAAGCTTTCTTT.

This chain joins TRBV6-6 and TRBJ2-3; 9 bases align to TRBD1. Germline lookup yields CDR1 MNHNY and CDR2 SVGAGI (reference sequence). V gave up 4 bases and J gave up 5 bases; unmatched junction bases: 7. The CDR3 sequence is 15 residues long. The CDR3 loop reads CASSFRDRAGDTQYF. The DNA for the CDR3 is TGTGCCAGCAGTTTCCGGGACAGGGCGGGAGATACGCAGTATTTT.

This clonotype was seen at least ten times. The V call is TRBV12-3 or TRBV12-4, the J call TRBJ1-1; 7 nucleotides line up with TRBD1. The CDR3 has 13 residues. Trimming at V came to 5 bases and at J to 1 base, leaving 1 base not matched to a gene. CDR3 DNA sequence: TGTGCCAGCAGTCAGGGGGGGAACACTGAAGCTTTCTTT. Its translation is CASSQGGNTEAFF.

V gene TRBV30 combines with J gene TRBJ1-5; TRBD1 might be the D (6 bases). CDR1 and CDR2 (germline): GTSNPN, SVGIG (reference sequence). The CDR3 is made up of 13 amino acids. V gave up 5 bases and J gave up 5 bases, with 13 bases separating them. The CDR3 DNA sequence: TGTGCCTGGTCCGAGGGGGGGGATCAGCCCCAGCATTTT. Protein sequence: CAWSEGGDQPQHF.

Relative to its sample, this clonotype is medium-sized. As DNA, the CDR3 is TGCAGTGCTGCGGACAGCGTCAGGAACACCATATATTTT. Translated, it gives CSAADSVRNTIYF. The chain has TRBV20-1 and TRBJ1-3; possible D gene TRBD1, 6 bases. Germline CDR1 and CDR2: DFQATT and SNEGSKA (reference sequence). CDR3 length: 13 residues. V dropped 5 bases and J dropped 7 bases, with 15 bases sitting between them.

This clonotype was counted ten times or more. CDR3 region: CASSTGVLRNSPLHF. For the CDR3, the DNA is TGTGCCAGCAGCACAGGGGTCTTAAGAAATTCACCCCTCCACTTT. The chain uses TRBV6-5 and TRBJ1-6; 7 bases fit TRBD1. The CDR3 is 15 amino acids. J was trimmed by 7 bases and V by 6 bases; bases with no gene match: 9. Germline lookup yields CDR1 MNHEY and CDR2 SVGAGI.

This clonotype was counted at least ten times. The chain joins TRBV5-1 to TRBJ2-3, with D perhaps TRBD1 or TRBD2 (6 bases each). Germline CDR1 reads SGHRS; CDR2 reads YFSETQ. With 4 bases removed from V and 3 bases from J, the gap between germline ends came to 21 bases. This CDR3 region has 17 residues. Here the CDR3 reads CASSLLIGGSSTDTQYF. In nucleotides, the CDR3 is TGCGCCAGCAGCCTACTGATAGGGGGGTCATCGACAGATACGCAGTATTTT.

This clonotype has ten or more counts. As DNA, the CDR3 is TGCGCCAGCAGTGAGTCGTCCGGGACAGGCAGCAATGAGCAGTTCTTC. It specifies CASSESSGTGSNEQFF. V and J are TRBV10-1 and TRBJ2-1; TRBD1 matches at 8 bases. The junction had 7 bases not matched to a gene; V was cut back by 0 bases and J by 6 bases. Germline values: CDR1 WNHNN, CDR2 SYGVQD (reference sequence). The CDR3 extends over 16 amino acids.